The entry below describes one T cell receptor beta chain. This sample is part of a study of blood T cell repertoires in COVID-19. This study enrolled people aged about 18 to 100 from approximately 25 US geographic areas. Participants reported their clinical history, and cohort assignment relied on those reports. CDR1 is SEHNR and CDR2 is FQNEAQ in the germline V gene (reference sequence). The CDR3 contains 13 residues. The V gene lost 4 bases and the J gene lost 8 bases, with 14 bases spanning the gap. Sequenced by immunoSEQ multiplex PCR; TCRdb stores in-frame clones only, minus some. This table holds under 150,000 clones, 65% to 90% found once.

The V call is TRBV7-9, the J call TRBJ1-2; D is perhaps TRBD1 (6 bases). This receptor was obtained from a woman between 50 and 59 years old who had recovered from COVID-19. Sequencing was carried out using PBMCs or T cells enriched from blood (not recorded which). The CDR3 is CASSSGGGAGYTF. The DNA for the CDR3 is TGTGCCAGCAGCTCGGGAGGGGGTGCGGGCTACACCTTC.